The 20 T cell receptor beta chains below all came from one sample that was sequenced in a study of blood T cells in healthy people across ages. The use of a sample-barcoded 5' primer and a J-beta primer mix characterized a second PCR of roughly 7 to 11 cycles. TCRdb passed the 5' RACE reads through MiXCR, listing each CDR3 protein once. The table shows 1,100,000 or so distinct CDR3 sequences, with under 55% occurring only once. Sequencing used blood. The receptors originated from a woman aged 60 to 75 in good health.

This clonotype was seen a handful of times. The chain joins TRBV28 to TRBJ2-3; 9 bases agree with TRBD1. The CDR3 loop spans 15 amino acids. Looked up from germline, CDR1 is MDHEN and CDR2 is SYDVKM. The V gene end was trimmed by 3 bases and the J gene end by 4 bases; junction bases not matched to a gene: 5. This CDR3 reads CASSFPDRGADTQYF. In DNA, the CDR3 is TGTGCCAGCAGTTTCCCAGACAGGGGGGCAGATACGCAGTATTTT. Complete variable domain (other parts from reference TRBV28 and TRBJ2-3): DVKVTQSSRYLVKRTGEKVFLECVQDMDHENMFWYRQDPGLGLRLIYFSYDVKMKEKGDIPEGYSVSREKKERFSLILESASTNQTSMYLCASSFPDRGADTQYFGPGTRLTVL.

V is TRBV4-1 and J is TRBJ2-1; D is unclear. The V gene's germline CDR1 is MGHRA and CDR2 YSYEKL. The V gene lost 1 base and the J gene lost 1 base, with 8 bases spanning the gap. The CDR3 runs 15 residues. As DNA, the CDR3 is TGCGCCAGCAGCCAAGGCCATCAGTCCTACAATGAGCAGTTCTTC. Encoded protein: CASSQGHQSYNEQFF.

CDR3 loop: CASSGGGRVDIQYF. The CDR3 bases are TGTGCCAGCAGTGGAGGGGGTAGGGTGGACATTCAGTACTTC. This chain connects TRBV2 to TRBJ2-4; weak D call: TRBD1 (6 bases). V was cut by 4 bases and J by 8 bases, with 15 bases left in between. From germline, CDR1 is SNHLY and CDR2 FYNNEI. This CDR3 contains 14 residues.

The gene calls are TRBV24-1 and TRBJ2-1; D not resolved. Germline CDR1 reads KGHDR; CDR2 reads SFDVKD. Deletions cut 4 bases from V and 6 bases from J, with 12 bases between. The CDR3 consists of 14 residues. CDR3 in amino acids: CATSEWSNPNEQFF. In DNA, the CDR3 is TGTGCCACCAGTGAATGGAGCAACCCCAATGAGCAGTTCTTC.

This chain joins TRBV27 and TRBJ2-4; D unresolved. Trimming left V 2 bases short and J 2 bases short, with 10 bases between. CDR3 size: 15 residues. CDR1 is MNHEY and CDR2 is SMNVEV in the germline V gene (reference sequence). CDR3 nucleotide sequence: TGTGCCAGCAGTTTAGGACCAAGTTCCAAAAACATTCAGTACTTC. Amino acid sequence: CASSLGPSSKNIQYF.

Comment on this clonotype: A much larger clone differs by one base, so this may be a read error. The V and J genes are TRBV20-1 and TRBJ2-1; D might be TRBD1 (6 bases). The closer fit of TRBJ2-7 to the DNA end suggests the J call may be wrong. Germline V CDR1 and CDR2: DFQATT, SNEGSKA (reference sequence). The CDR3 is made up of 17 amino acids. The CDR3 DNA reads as TGCAGTGCTAGAGGGGGATTGGGGGCTCTCCCCTACAATGAGCAGTACTTC. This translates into CSARGGLGALPYNEQYF.

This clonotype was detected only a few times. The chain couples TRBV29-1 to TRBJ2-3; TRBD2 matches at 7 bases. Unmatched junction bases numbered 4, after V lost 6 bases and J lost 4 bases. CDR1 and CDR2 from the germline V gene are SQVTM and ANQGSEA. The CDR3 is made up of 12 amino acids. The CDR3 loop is CSVVTSADTQYF. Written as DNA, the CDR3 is TGCAGCGTAGTCACTAGCGCAGATACGCAGTATTTT.

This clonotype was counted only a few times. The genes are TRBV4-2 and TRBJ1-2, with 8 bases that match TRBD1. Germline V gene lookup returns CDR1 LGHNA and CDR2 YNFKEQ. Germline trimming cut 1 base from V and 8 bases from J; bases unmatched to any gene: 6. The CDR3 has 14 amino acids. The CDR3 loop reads CASSQVGAGGGYTF. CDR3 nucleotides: TGTGCCAGCAGCCAAGTGGGGGCAGGGGGCGGCTACACCTTC.

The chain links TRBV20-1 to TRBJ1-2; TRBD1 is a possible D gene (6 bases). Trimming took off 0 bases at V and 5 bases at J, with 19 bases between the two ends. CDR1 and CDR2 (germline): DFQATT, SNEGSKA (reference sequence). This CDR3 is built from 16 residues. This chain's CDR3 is CSARDQTGLRKYGYTF. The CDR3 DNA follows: TGCAGTGCTAGAGACCAGACAGGCCTAAGGAAGTATGGCTACACCTTC.

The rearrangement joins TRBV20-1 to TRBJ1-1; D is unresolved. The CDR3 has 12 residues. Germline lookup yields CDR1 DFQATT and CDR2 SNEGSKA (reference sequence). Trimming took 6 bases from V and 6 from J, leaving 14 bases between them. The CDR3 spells CSATPTAPEAFF. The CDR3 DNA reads TGCAGTGCAACACCCACAGCCCCTGAAGCTTTCTTT.

The chain's CDR3 is CASSFGYVPPEQYF. The CDR3, as DNA: TGTGCCAGCAGCTTCGGGTACGTACCGCCCGAGCAGTACTTC. V usage is TRBV5-5 and J usage is TRBJ2-7, with no clear D. Between the trimmed V and J ends, which lost 2 bases and 6 bases, there was a span of 15 bases. Germline CDR1 is SGHKS and CDR2 is YYEKEE (reference sequence). This CDR3 has 14 amino acids.

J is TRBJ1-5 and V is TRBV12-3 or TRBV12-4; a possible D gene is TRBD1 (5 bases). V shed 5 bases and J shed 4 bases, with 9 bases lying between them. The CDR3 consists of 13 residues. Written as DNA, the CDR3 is TGTGCCAGCAGTGGGGCAGAGAATCAGCCCCAGCATTTT. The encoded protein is CASSGAENQPQHF.

As DNA, the CDR3 is TGCAGTGCTAGAGATTTGTTGGGACGAAAAGAGACCCAGTACTTC. Encoded protein: CSARDLLGRKETQYF. This chain connects TRBV20-1 to TRBJ2-5; possibly TRBD1 or TRBD2 for D (5 bases each). V lost 0 bases, J lost 3 bases, and 14 bases lay in between. Germline assignment: CDR1 DFQATT and CDR2 SNEGSKA (reference sequence). The CDR3 covers 15 residues.

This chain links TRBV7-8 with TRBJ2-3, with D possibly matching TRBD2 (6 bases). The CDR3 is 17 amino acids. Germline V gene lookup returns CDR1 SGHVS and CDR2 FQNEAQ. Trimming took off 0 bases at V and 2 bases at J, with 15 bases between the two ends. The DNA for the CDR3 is TGTGCCAGCAGCTTAGCGTGGGACGGGGGAATCACAGATACGCAGTATTTT. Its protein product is CASSLAWDGGITDTQYF. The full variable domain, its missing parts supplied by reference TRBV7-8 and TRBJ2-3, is GAGVSQSPRYKVAKRGQDVALRCDPISGHVSLFWYQQALGQGPEFLTYFQNEAQLDKSGLPSDRFFAERPEGSVSTLKIQRTQQEDSAVYLCASSLAWDGGITDTQYFGPGTRLTVL.

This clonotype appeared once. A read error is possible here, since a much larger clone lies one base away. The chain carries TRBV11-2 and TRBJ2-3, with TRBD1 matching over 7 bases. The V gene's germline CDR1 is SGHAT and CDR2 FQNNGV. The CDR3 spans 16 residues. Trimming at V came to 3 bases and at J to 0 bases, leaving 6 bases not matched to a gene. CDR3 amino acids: CASSFRTGSSTDTQYF. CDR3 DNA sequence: TGTGCCAGCAGCTTCCGGACAGGTTCTAGCACAGATACGCAGTATTTT.

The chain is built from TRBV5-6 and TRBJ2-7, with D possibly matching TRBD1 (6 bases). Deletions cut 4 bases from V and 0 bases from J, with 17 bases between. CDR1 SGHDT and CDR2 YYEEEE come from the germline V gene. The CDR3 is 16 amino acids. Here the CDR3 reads CASSPPPTGYSYEQYF. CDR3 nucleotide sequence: TGTGCCAGCAGCCCCCCGCCGACAGGTTACTCCTACGAGCAGTACTTC. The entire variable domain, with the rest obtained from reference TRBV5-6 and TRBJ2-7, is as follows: DAGVTQSPTHLIKTRGQQVTLRCSPKSGHDTVSWYQQALGQGPQFIFQYYEEEERQRGNFPDRFSGHQFPNYSSELNVNALLLGDSALYLCASSPPPTGYSYEQYFGPGTRLTVT.

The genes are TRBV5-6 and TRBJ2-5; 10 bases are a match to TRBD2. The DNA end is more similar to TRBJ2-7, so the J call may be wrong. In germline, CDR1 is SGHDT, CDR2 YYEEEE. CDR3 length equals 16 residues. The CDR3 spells CASSDPRSGRAVEQYF. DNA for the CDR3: TGTGCCAGCAGCGATCCAAGAAGCGGGAGGGCCGTCGAGCAGTACTTC.

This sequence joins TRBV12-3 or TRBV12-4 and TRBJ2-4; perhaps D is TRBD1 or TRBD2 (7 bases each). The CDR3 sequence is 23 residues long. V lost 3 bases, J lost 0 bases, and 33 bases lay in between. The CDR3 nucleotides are TGTGCCAGCAGTTTCCGACAGGGTCGACTGGCGGGAGATGCACTCCTAGCCAAAAACATTCAGTACTTC. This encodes CASSFRQGRLAGDALLAKNIQYF.

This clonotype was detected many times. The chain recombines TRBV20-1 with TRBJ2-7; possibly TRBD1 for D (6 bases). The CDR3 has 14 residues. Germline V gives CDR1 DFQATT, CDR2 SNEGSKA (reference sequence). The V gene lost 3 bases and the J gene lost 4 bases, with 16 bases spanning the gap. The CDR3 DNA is TGCAGTGCTAGCCGGCAGGGGAGTCCATACGAGCAGTACTTC. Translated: CSASRQGSPYEQYF.

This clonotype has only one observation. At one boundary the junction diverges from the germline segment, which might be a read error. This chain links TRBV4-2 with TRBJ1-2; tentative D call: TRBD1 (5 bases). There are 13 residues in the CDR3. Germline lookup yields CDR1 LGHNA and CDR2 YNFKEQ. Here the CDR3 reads CASSPGLRTGFTF. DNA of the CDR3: TGTGCCAGCAGCCCGGGACTTCGAACAGGCTTCACCTTC.